A single sample gave rise to the 21 T cell receptor beta chains below, sequenced in a study of T cell responses to AZD1222 COVID-19 vaccine. Produced via immunoSEQ multiplex PCR; TCRdb's table is partial and in-frame only. The top ten clones hold about 5.4% of a sample with roughly 100,000 clones, almost 90% of them seen once. Material: peripheral blood, obtained on day 0 of AZD1222 vaccination. The receptors were gathered from an adult in good health.

The gene calls are TRBV5-1 and TRBJ2-1; TRBD2 matches at 10 bases. This CDR3 spans 14 amino acids. The V segment lost 2 bases and the J segment 8 bases; nucleotides outside the gene matches: 4. The germline V gene encodes CDR1 SGHRS and CDR2 YFSETQ. CDR3 sequence: CASSFGSGRHEQFF. The CDR3 nucleotides are TGCGCCAGCAGCTTCGGTAGCGGGAGGCATGAGCAGTTCTTC. Full variable domain (outside the CDR3, taken from reference TRBV5-1 and TRBJ2-1): KAGVTQTPRYLIKTRGQQVTLSCSPISGHRSVSWYQQTPGQGLQFLFEYFSETQRNKGNFPGRFSGRQFSNSRSEMNVSTLELGDSALYLCASSFGSGRHEQFFGPGTRLTVL.

This clone was recorded only once. This chain links TRBV19 with TRBJ2-7, with 7 positions matching TRBD1. From germline, CDR1 is LNHDA and CDR2 SQIVND (reference sequence). The CDR3 has 14 amino acids. With 11 bases clipped from V and 7 bases from J, the junction kept 17 bases outside the gene matches. CDR3 nucleotides: TGTGCCTCAGGGGGTCAACTTCTAACAGGGGAGCAGTACTTC. It codes for CASGGQLLTGEQYF.

The gene calls are TRBV28 and TRBJ2-4; D tentatively reads TRBD1 or TRBD2 (5 bases each). Deletions cut 8 bases from V and 0 bases from J, with 17 bases between. The V gene's germline CDR1 is MDHEN and CDR2 SYDVKM. The CDR3 runs 16 residues. The CDR3 bases are TGTGCCAGCGTCGGTGGGACCCCCATAGCCAAAAACATTCAGTACTTC. Amino acids: CASVGGTPIAKNIQYF. Complete variable domain (other parts from reference TRBV28 and TRBJ2-4): DVKVTQSSRYLVKRTGEKVFLECVQDMDHENMFWYRQDPGLGLRLIYFSYDVKMKEKGDIPEGYSVSREKKERFSLILESASTNQTSMYLCASVGGTPIAKNIQYFGAGTRLSVL.

This chain links TRBV10-3 with TRBJ2-3, with D hard to call. The CDR3 has 13 residues. V shed 7 bases and J shed 0 bases, with 8 bases lying between them. In germline, CDR1 is ENHRY, CDR2 SYGVKD. The CDR3: CAIKLDSTDTQYF. The DNA for the CDR3 is TGTGCCATCAAGCTGGACAGCACAGATACGCAGTATTTT.

The chain carries TRBV12-3 or TRBV12-4 and TRBJ1-5; D is uncertain. This CDR3 region has 13 residues. Trimming took off 0 bases at V and 4 bases at J, with 4 bases between the two ends. The CDR3 DNA reads TGTGCCAGCAGTTTAGCGAAGAATCAGCCCCAGCATTTT. Protein product: CASSLAKNQPQHF.

This clone was recorded a few times. The genes are TRBV7-2 and TRBJ2-1; 12 bases line up with TRBD2. Germline CDR1 and CDR2: SGHTA and FQGNSA. The CDR3 covers 18 residues. DNA for the CDR3: TGTGCTACAAGCTTATTCACTAGCGGGAGGCCGATTGGGTTAGAGCAGTTCTTC. It yields the protein CATSLFTSGRPIGLEQFF.

Only a few counts were recorded for this clone. The rearrangement links TRBV3-1 (or the pseudogene TRBV3-2) to TRBJ2-1; 12 bases match TRBD2. This CDR3 has 13 amino acids. Germline CDR1 is LGHDT and CDR2 is YNNKEL (reference sequence). V lost 4 bases and J lost 12; bases outside the gene matches: 4. CDR3 DNA: TGTGCCAGCAGCCCTAGCGGGAGGGTTGGGCAGTTCTTC. This codes for CASSPSGRVGQFF.

This chain connects TRBV6-5 to TRBJ1-6, with unresolved D. The length of the CDR3 is 15 residues. Germline assignment: CDR1 MNHEY and CDR2 SVGAGI. The V end was cut by 6 bases, the J end by 5 bases, with 14 bases between. The CDR3 DNA sequence: TGTGCCAGCAGCAGAACAAGGACGGATAATTCACCCCTCCACTTT. As protein: CASSRTRTDNSPLHF.

The gene calls are TRBV9 and TRBJ1-6; possible D gene TRBD1, 6 bases. CDR1 is SGDLS and CDR2 is YYNGEE in the germline V gene. V lost 4 bases, J lost 8 bases, and 10 bases lay in between. This CDR3 is built from 13 residues. The CDR3 nucleotides read TGTGCCAGCAGCAGAGGGGGGGATTCACCCCTCCACTTT. Translating it yields CASSRGGDSPLHF.

The chain has TRBV2 and TRBJ2-7; TRBD2 might be the D (5 bases). CDR3 length: 14 amino acids. Trimming shortened V by 7 bases and J by 7 bases, and 20 bases separated the two germline ends. Germline CDR1 reads SNHLY; CDR2 reads FYNNEI. CDR3 DNA sequence: TGTGCCAGCACCAGCGGTCCTCTCGTGGGGGAGCAGTACTTC. Encoded protein: CASTSGPLVGEQYF.

J is TRBJ2-2 and V is TRBV15, with TRBD2 matching 10 bases. Germline loops: CDR1 LNHNV, CDR2 YYDKDF (reference sequence). This CDR3 is 17 amino acids long. Losses at the gene ends were 4 bases for V and 3 bases for J; bases not matched to a gene: 8. The CDR3 bases are TGTGCCACCAGCAAAAGGTGGAGCGGGAGGGACACCGGGGAGCTGTTTTTT. Translation: CATSKRWSGRDTGELFF.

This chain uses TRBV25-1 with TRBJ1-2, with 11 bases aligning to TRBD1. Trimming cost V 8 bases and J 8 bases; bases outside gene matches: 7. Germline V lookup: CDR1 MGHDK, CDR2 SYGVNS. The CDR3 is 13 residues long. The CDR3 here is CASLRDRGNGYTF. The CDR3 DNA is TGTGCCAGCCTCCGGGACAGGGGGAACGGCTACACCTTC.

The chain has TRBV3-1 (or the pseudogene TRBV3-2) and TRBJ1-3, with 10 bases matching TRBD1. CDR3 length: 15 amino acids. The V and J ends lost 5 bases and 4 bases, in that order; junction bases with no gene match: 5. Germline assignment: CDR1 LGHDT and CDR2 YNNKEL (reference sequence). CDR3 sequence reads: CASSTGTGVGNTIYF. CDR3 nucleotide sequence: TGTGCCAGCAGCACCGGGACAGGGGTAGGAAACACCATATATTTT.

The CDR3 DNA follows: TGTGCCAGCATGGGGATCGCCGGAAACACCATATATTTT. The encoded protein is CASMGIAGNTIYF. The chain combines TRBV7-9 with TRBJ1-3; no firm D call. This CDR3 has 13 amino acids. Trimming took 7 bases from V and 4 from J, leaving 11 bases between them. Germline CDR1 SEHNR, CDR2 FQNEAQ (reference sequence). The full variable domain, rest sourced from reference TRBV7-9 and TRBJ1-3, is DTGVSQNPRHKITKRGQNVTFRCDPISEHNRLYWYRQTLGQGPEFLTYFQNEAQLEKSRLLSDRFSAERPKGSFSTLEIQRTEQGDSAMYLCASMGIAGNTIYFGEGSWLTVV.

This sequence joins TRBV18 and TRBJ2-7, with D possibly called TRBD1 or TRBD2 (5 bases each). Germline lookup yields CDR1 KGHSH and CDR2 LQKENI. V lost 0 bases and J 0 bases, leaving 12 bases between the germline ends. The CDR3 runs 16 residues. The CDR3 DNA reads TGTGCCAGCTCACCACCGGGGCTGACTAACTCCTACGAGCAGTACTTC. It is translated as CASSPPGLTNSYEQYF.

The V call is TRBV6-5, the J call TRBJ1-4, with 7 nucleotides matching TRBD1. This CDR3 is 16 amino acids long. V lost 3 bases to trimming and J lost 5 bases; unmatched junction nucleotides: 9. Germline V gene data show CDR1 as MNHEY and CDR2 as SVGAGI. The CDR3 loop reads CASSYSGGTVNEKLFF. CDR3 nucleotides: TGTGCCAGCAGTTATTCGGGGGGGACAGTCAATGAAAAACTGTTTTTT.

The chain combines TRBV18 with TRBJ1-2; no firm D call. Germline lookup yields CDR1 KGHSH and CDR2 LQKENI. The CDR3 extends over 13 amino acids. The V gene lost 3 bases and the J gene lost 6 bases, with 11 bases spanning the gap. The CDR3 spells CASSPTLEDGYTF. Here the CDR3 DNA reads TGTGCCAGCTCACCGACACTGGAAGATGGCTACACCTTC.

J is TRBJ2-1 and V is TRBV7-9, with D hard to call. Trimming removed 1 base at V and 5 bases at J, with 9 bases between. This CDR3 region has 14 residues. Germline V gives CDR1 SEHNR, CDR2 FQNEAQ (reference sequence). CDR3: CASSLGVQNNEQFF. The CDR3 DNA sequence: TGTGCCAGCAGCTTAGGAGTTCAGAACAATGAGCAGTTCTTC.

This chain uses TRBV5-6 with TRBJ1-5, with D maybe TRBD1 (5 bases). The germline V gene has CDR1 SGHDT and CDR2 YYEEEE. The CDR3 sequence is 16 residues long. With 0 bases removed from V and 4 bases from J, the gap between germline ends came to 14 bases. The CDR3 is CASSLALGVSNQPQHF. The CDR3 nucleotides read TGTGCCAGCAGCTTGGCGTTGGGGGTATCAAATCAGCCCCAGCATTTT.

The chain couples TRBV29-1 to TRBJ2-5; D is possibly TRBD1 (6 bases). This CDR3 is 14 amino acids long. Trimming took 2 bases from V and 5 from J, leaving 15 bases between them. Germline V gives CDR1 SQVTM, CDR2 ANQGSEA. CDR3 sequence: CSVETTGSRETQYF. The CDR3, as DNA: TGCAGCGTTGAAACAACAGGGAGTCGGGAGACCCAGTACTTC. The entire variable domain, with the rest obtained from reference TRBV29-1 and TRBJ2-5, is as follows: SAVISQKPSRDICQRGTSLTIQCQVDSQVTMMFWYRQQPGQSLTLIATANQGSEATYESGFVIDKFPISRPNLTFSTLTVSNMSPEDSSIYLCSVETTGSRETQYFGPGTRLLVL.

Only one count was recorded for this clone. This rearrangement joins TRBV10-1 to TRBJ1-6; D not resolved. The CDR3 runs 10 residues. Germline-derived CDR1 and CDR2 are WNHNN and SYGVQD (reference sequence). Trimming removed 6 bases from V and 10 bases from J, with 4 bases in between. In nucleotides, the CDR3 is TGCGCCAGCAGCCCCTCACCCCTCCACTTT. Its translation: CASSPSPLHF.